This T cell receptor (beta chain) was profiled in a study of OX40 agonist ivuxolimab in advanced cancers. Study-wide context: Ivuxolimab was an agonistic, fully human IgG2 monoclonal antibody directed against OX40 (CD134), a costimulatory receptor. Intravenous ivuxolimab was administered to patients every 2 weeks at six dose levels: 0.01, 0.1, 0.3, 1.5, 3 and 10 mg/kg. Among the roughly 52 dose-escalation patients, about 19 had hepatocellular carcinoma, some 15 melanoma, 9 renal cell carcinoma and 9 head and neck cancer. In the dose-escalation cohort, roughly four fifths of patients were male, and the mean age was roughly 60 years, with a range of about 23 to 90. Prior anti-PD-1, anti-PD-L1 or anti-CTLA-4 therapy was permitted, and checkpoint inhibitors had been received by roughly 42% of dose-escalation patients. Partial responses were achieved by three dose-escalation patients, of whom one had hepatocellular carcinoma and two had cutaneous melanoma. Peripheral TCRbeta sequencing was intended to test whether TCR sequence diversity was altered and clonal T-cell expansion was caused by ivuxolimab. The monotherapy dose-escalation portion (N ≈ 50 patients) of the phase I ivuxolimab trial is reported in the paper.

The trial excluded patients who had a history of autoimmune disease or were on systemic immunosuppression. Peripheral blood for TCR sequencing was drawn from every dose cohort at baseline, at cycle 4 day 1 and at cycle 7 day 1. Samples were obtained from an open-label, multicenter, first-in-human phase I dose-escalation trial of ivuxolimab. Adults with locally advanced or metastatic melanoma, renal cell, hepatocellular, or head and neck squamous cell carcinoma were enrolled in the trial. Before TCR sequencing, CD4+ and CD8+ T cells were separately sorted from peripheral blood. To sequence the TCRbeta CDR3 region, genomic DNA was isolated from the sorted cells. TCRbeta CDR3 regions were sequenced using the immunoSEQ Assay. The table comes from immuneACCESS by way of TCRdb, which keeps in-frame sequences with V and J called. Part of the clones is missing from these tables; in studies checked, under half for an unresolved V gene and the rest for unknown reasons. Recorded for this sample are approximately 41,000 clones; around 81% of them occurred a single time. The biggest ten clones account for 2.5% to 3% of the sample.

CDR1 and CDR2 (MDHEN, SYDVKM) derive from the germline V gene. A distance of 8 bases separates the germline ends of V and J, which lose 8 bases and 0 bases respectively. The CDR3 covers 12 residues, taking in both the cysteine and the phenylalanine. Only the CDR3 DNA stays, 36 bases, in frame from base 1. This clone was counted a single time. Its antigen is not yet known. No qualities accompany the bases; no much larger clone lies one base away. Here is what the overall study found, with its caveats: In partial responders in the 0.1-3.0 mg/kg groups, normalized peripheral clonal expansion was found to be among the lowest, especially among CD8+ T cells. Low levels of normalized T-cell clonal expansion were also seen in some nonresponding patients. Which antigens the clonally expanded peripheral T cells were specific for was not determined. After ivuxolimab, expanded clones were on average more numerous among CD8+ T cells than among CD4+ T cells. At doses from 0.1 to 3.0 mg/kg, clonal expansion was seen in both CD4+ and CD8+ blood T cells between baseline and week 6.

Here the chain combines TRBV28 and TRBJ2-7; too little of a D gene remains to name it. Sequenced material: CD4+ or CD8+ T cells sorted from blood, taken in a trial of the OX40 agonist ivuxolimab. The sequence was collected from an adult with an advanced solid tumor such as melanoma, head and neck, liver or kidney cancer. The CDR3 protein is CASFDLSYEQYF. The sequence in DNA is TGTGCCAGCTTTGACCTCTCCTACGAGCAGTACTTC.